A selection of T cell receptor beta chains follows, all from one sample in a study of blood T cell repertoires in COVID-19. This table comes from immunoSEQ multiplex PCR, and its TCRdb copy is limited to in-frame clones, with some not included. The sample yields some 510,000 clones, roughly 90% seen once. Sequenced: PBMCs or T cells enriched from blood (not recorded which). The receptors shown here come from a woman between 40 and 55 years old who had recovered from COVID-19. CDR3s include the opening cysteine and the closing phenylalanine or tryptophan. D genes are given only for firm matches.

V gene: TRBV3-1/TRBV3-2
J gene: TRBJ2-7
D gene: -
CDR3 protein: CASSQGGGGSYEQYF

V gene: TRBV6-2/TRBV6-3
J gene: TRBJ2-5
D gene: -
CDR3 protein: CASSYIQMIQETQYF

V gene: TRBV12-3/TRBV12-4
J gene: TRBJ2-3
D gene: -
CDR3 protein: CASSLLRADTQYF

V gene: TRBV28
J gene: TRBJ2-7
D gene: TRBD2
CDR3 protein: CASSASGTTPYEQYF

V gene: TRBV5-1
J gene: TRBJ1-2
D gene: -
CDR3 protein: CASSIGTLRHGYTF

V gene: TRBV3-1/TRBV3-2
J gene: TRBJ2-1
D gene: -
CDR3 protein: CASSQGRRRDKKYNEQFF

V gene: TRBV6-2/TRBV6-3
J gene: TRBJ1-2
D gene: -
CDR3 protein: CASSLIQGNDGYTF

V gene: TRBV11-2
J gene: TRBJ2-1
D gene: TRBD2
CDR3 protein: CASSLVGVISGRSHEQFF

V gene: TRBV7-9
J gene: TRBJ2-1
D gene: TRBD1
CDR3 protein: CASSLLTGGAYNEQFF

V gene: TRBV25-1
J gene: TRBJ1-1
D gene: -
CDR3 protein: CASSEYPYTEAFF

V gene: TRBV2
J gene: TRBJ1-5
D gene: TRBD1
CDR3 protein: CASYPGQGSNQPQHF

V gene: TRBV6-5
J gene: TRBJ2-7
D gene: -
CDR3 protein: CASSSMLAAEQYF

V gene: TRBV5-1
J gene: TRBJ1-2
D gene: TRBD1
CDR3 protein: CASSATGQNYGYTF

V gene: TRBV19
J gene: TRBJ1-2
D gene: -
CDR3 protein: CASSIVGQANYGYTF

V gene: TRBV24-1
J gene: TRBJ2-1
D gene: TRBD1
CDR3 protein: CATSDWDSVAYNEQFF

V gene: TRBV7-9
J gene: TRBJ1-2
D gene: -
CDR3 protein: CASSPWGAQEANYGYTF

V gene: TRBV27
J gene: TRBJ1-1
D gene: -
CDR3 protein: CASSDRRRNTEAFF

V gene: TRBV27
J gene: TRBJ1-5
D gene: -
CDR3 protein: CATTTCPGDQPQHF

V gene: TRBV10-3
J gene: TRBJ1-1
D gene: -
CDR3 protein: CAISEAGIMNTEAFF

V gene: TRBV29-1
J gene: TRBJ2-3
D gene: -
CDR3 protein: CSVVARLTDTQYF

V gene: TRBV7-2
J gene: TRBJ1-1
D gene: TRBD1
CDR3 protein: CASSIRGARLMNTEAFF

V gene: TRBV5-1
J gene: TRBJ2-6
D gene: -
CDR3 protein: CASSLDGSSGANVLTF

V gene: TRBV6-5
J gene: TRBJ2-1
D gene: -
CDR3 protein: CASSYVGGRINEQFF

V gene: TRBV24-1
J gene: TRBJ1-1
D gene: -
CDR3 protein: CATSGHRDTEAFF